The 2 T cell receptor beta chains below were found in one sample sequenced in a study of human T cells and chemical hapten exposure. From the RACE reads, TCRdb called clonotypes with MiXCR, one entry per CDR3 protein. The table lists a few hundred thousand distinct CDR3 sequences, approximately 7.5% of them singletons, with about 1.2% in the top ten. The time point is: pre-sensitization, week 0. The treatment: therapeutic diphenylcyclopropenone sensitization with weekly scalp DPC. The sequencing used whole blood, collected in connection with sensitization to the hapten diphenylcyclopropenone (DPC). The receptors originated from a man aged 18 to 29 with alopecia areata. Some clones in this sample may be carry-over from other donors' samples.

This clonotype came up many times. The rearrangement joins TRBV20-1 to TRBJ1-1; weak D call: TRBD1 (5 bases). Germline CDR1 reads DFQATT; CDR2 reads SNEGSKA (reference sequence). Trimming removed 1 base at V and 0 bases at J, with 15 bases between. The CDR3 runs to 16 residues. DNA for the CDR3: TGCAGTGCTAGAGGGGGGTTGGGCACGATGAACACTGAAGCTTTCTTT. As protein: CSARGGLGTMNTEAFF.

This clonotype was seen more than once but under ten times. The chain has TRBV6-2 or TRBV6-3 and TRBJ1-5; no clear D gene. V lost 10 bases, J lost 7 bases, and 17 bases lay in between. This CDR3 contains 13 residues. Per the germline V gene, CDR1 is MNHEY and CDR2 is SVGEGT. The CDR3 nucleotides are TGTGCCACCCGGGATGCAAAACGGCAGCCCCAGCATTTT. This encodes CATRDAKRQPQHF.